This T cell receptor beta chain was documented in a study of cytomegalovirus exposure and HLA in healthy donors. This PCR relied on a set of 60 Vbeta primers and 13 Jbeta primers. Some clones are missing from TCRdb's copy, which holds only in-frame ones; the method was immunoSEQ multiplex PCR. The table records around 95,000 clones, around 84% of them present only once. In its sample, this clone was seen once. The antigen remains unidentified. This CDR3 has 15 amino acids. Trimming pared 4 bases from V and 1 base from J, leaving 14 bases between. CDR1 and CDR2 from the germline V gene are SGHNT and YYREEE (reference sequence). Overall study findings and caveats: Several of the most significant clusters appeared, in a later analysis, to be linked to common viral pathogens.

Material for sequencing was PBMCs. This sequence originates from a middle-aged woman in good health and CMV-seropositive. This chain uses TRBV5-4 with TRBJ2-5; maybe TRBD2 (6 bases). CDR3 loop: CASSLDGGTQETQYF. The DNA for the CDR3 is TGTGCCAGCAGCCTCGACGGCGGGACCCAAGAGACCCAGTACTTC.